The text below deals with one TCR beta chain. Its antigen remains unidentified. Base-call qualities are not available, and no considerably larger clone is one nucleotide away. In total, 666 healthy bone marrow donors made up the cohort. At the time of sampling, every cohort member was nominally healthy, though immune exposures that went unrecorded were likely present. The donor was CMV seropositive and belonged to the group of about 290 seropositive cohort members. Each donor provided a peripheral blood sample, and peripheral blood mononuclear cells were used for TCR beta sequencing. The Qiagen DNeasy Blood Extraction Kit was used to extract genomic DNA from the blood cell samples. The data were taken from a study of cytomegalovirus exposure and HLA in healthy donors (dated by TCRdb to 2015 to 2018). Looking at the study overall: An earlier analysis of fewer than 750 of the donors reported 276 Gb of sequence data and approximately 120 million unique TCR beta sequences obtained from approximately 180 million T cells. To study patterns of TCR occurrence, a later analysis re-analyzed previously published TCR beta repertoires from just over 650 donors and added high-resolution HLA genotyping. A later genetic analysis used genome-wide SNP genotypes for about three fifths of the 666 donors, treating that subset as a discovery cohort. The aim of the study was to test whether cataloging public T cell receptors could identify signatures of past pathogen exposure. Among roughly 370 genotyped donors of the cohort, an average of approximately 240,000 unique TCR beta nucleotide sequences were sequenced per donor, around 20% of them non-productive. Of the roughly 400 genotyped donors, approximately 80% fell in the genetic ancestry cluster associated with self-reported Caucasian donors. Rather than using new phenotypic data, the later analysis identified candidate immune exposures from TCR beta sequences and from how often those sequences occurred across donors. A handful of DR-DQ haplotypes were handled as single units for association and clustering because linkage in the cohort was strong. The study combined high-throughput TCR immunosequencing, statistical association of individual TCRs with disease status, and machine learning to predict cytomegalovirus infection status. Roughly 290 gigabases of sequencing data and 75 million to 85 million unique TCR sequences made up an early release that covered nearly 650 HLA-typed donors. The number of donors typed differed by locus, with about 629-640 for A, B, C, DRB1 and DQB1, around 500 for DQA1, approximately 580 for DPA1, and 450 to 480 for DPB1. Class I and class II HLA loci were covered by the typing at four-digit resolution. Along with the roughly 670-subject first cohort, a separate validation cohort of over a hundred different subjects was used. Donor age, sex, ethnicity and CMV serostatus were compiled together with the repertoire data. All discovery cohort repertoires had been generated on a single sequencing platform. An earlier analysis of approximately 500 of the donors applied high-throughput TCR beta sequencing to assess whether each TCR beta V gene segment acted as functional or pseudogenic. The T cell repertoires of several hundred subjects were profiled by immunosequencing and related to cytomegalovirus serostatus.

The paper's findings and limits, for the study overall: The authors suggested that the approach could potentially be extended to other disease states and immunological phenotypes. Because HLA typing was unavailable for some donors at each locus, only the typed subset was used in association tests. In this cohort, only TCR beta chains were sequenced, and detectable features were limited by the absence of alpha or paired-chain data. Some IMGT-functional V segments, including TRBV6-2 and TRBV6-3, could not be told apart with the 87-base-pair reads, so those segments were excluded. The sequencing pipeline was judged likely to have produced a cluster of highly shared sequence variants as a technical artifact. Linkage disequilibrium might explain the correlated functional status among segregating V segments, but an unknown experimental factor could not be ruled out. Broadly in line with IMGT annotations, most TCR beta V segments showed up in productive rearrangements about 90% or about 30% of the time in an earlier analysis of approximately 640 of the donors. The classifier was reported to diagnose cytomegalovirus status with high specificity and sensitivity in both the original and validation cohorts. Three of the identified cytomegalovirus-associated TCR beta chains were confirmed in vitro to be specific for cytomegalovirus antigens. In a later analysis, several top co-occurrence clusters were reported to appear linked to parvovirus B19, influenza, CMV and Epstein-Barr virus. An association between a missense DCLRE1C variant and V-gene and J-gene trimming of TCR beta chains was found in a later genetic analysis and replicated in an independent cohort. In the study, 150 to 200 TCR beta chains were listed as associated with cytomegalovirus. Because counts were too low, about 18 rarely observed V segments, including chromosome 9 orphons, were excluded from the earlier analysis of around 640 of the donors. The presence/absence analyses assumed that sequencing depth was roughly uniform across donors, and that assumption may not be true. In a later analysis, the rate of TCR association differed among HLA loci, with DRB1 alleles having the most associated TCRs and HLA-C alleles having the fewest. A later analysis found that HLA-associated TCR beta chains were more clonally expanded and had lower generation probabilities than equally common non-associated chains. A later analysis found that most CMV-associated TCR beta chains appeared HLA-restricted, with HLA associations seemingly driven largely by CMV exposure. Most TCR sequences were observed very rarely across donors, whereas some public TCRs were present in many individuals. A later analysis associated 15,000 to 20,000 TCR beta sequences with specific HLA alleles at a false discovery rate of 0.05. Compared with the 666-donor mean, donors in an Asian-associated ancestry cluster had fewer N-insertions in productive TCRs, according to a later genetic analysis. When HLA alleles, especially DR and DQ, strongly co-occurred, TCR associations were difficult to assign to individual alleles. CMV serostatus was the only immune exposure information available for the cohort. A further reported finding was that TCR beta sequences accurately predicted the HLA-A and HLA-B alleles for most subjects in the first cohort.

The protocol used for the library was the immunoSEQ multiplex PCR assay. A mixture of 60 forward primers for TCR Vbeta segments and 13 reverse primers for TCR Jbeta segments was used in the multiplex PCR. The CDR3 region of rearranged TCR beta genes was amplified from genomic DNA with a multiplex PCR assay. On the Illumina HiSeq System, the amplified TCR beta libraries were sequenced as 87-base-pair reads. From the authors' description of their analysis: A later analysis counted approximately 74 million unique TCR beta chains across the 640 or so repertoires, and some 11 million of these chains were shared by at least two donors. Raw reads were error-corrected and collapsed into unique sequences by a nearest-neighbor algorithm in which closely related sequences were merged to remove PCR and sequencing errors. Alignment of CDR3 sequences to IMGT reference sequences was used to assign V, D and J gene segments. Each retained sequence needed at least a six-nucleotide match to both a V gene segment and a J gene segment. Rearrangements were called productive when the CDR3 lacked stop codons and stayed in frame with V and J; all others were non-productive. Following IMGT convention, CDR3 was defined as the stretch from the second conserved V-encoded cysteine to the conserved J-encoded phenylalanine. The earlier analysis of about 560 of the donors excluded any sequence lacking an unambiguous match to a single V gene segment. In an earlier analysis of several hundred of the donors, V segments were called functional above 56.7% productive rearrangements and were called segregating when the between-donor standard deviation exceeded 5%. A statistical classification framework was developed to diagnose cytomegalovirus status using the catalog of TCR beta chain sequences. A later analysis assigned V and J genes by comparing TCR nucleotide sequences with IMGT/GENE-DB human TR gene sequences. Using the TCRdist pipeline, a later analysis assigned CDR3 sequences along with most-parsimonious VDJ recombination scenarios. In a later analysis, every TCR beta chain was defined by the combination of its CDR3 amino acid sequence and its V-gene family, and reads without a unique V-gene family were dropped. To address suspected cross-contamination and a sequencing artifact, a later analysis removed 592 highly shared, low-generation-probability nucleotide sequences. A later analysis calculated a clonal expansion index for each public chain from normalized within-repertoire ranks of inferred template counts. In a later analysis, generation probabilities were computed using a VDJ recombination model fitted to out-of-frame rearrangements, and the results were checked against IGoR. In a later analysis, hypergeometric tests were used to score TCR-TCR, TCR-HLA and TCR-CMV co-occurrence, with a repertoire-size bias correction applied to TCR pairs. To estimate false discovery rates, a later analysis permuted the HLA or CMV assignments 20 times. A later analysis grouped co-occurring TCRs with DBSCAN, adding TCRdist sequence similarity when clustering within HLA-allele-positive subsets. Repertoires with fewer than 30,000 or more than 120,000 public chains, plus five repertoires with anomalous nucleotide sharing, were excluded from co-occurrence clustering. TCRdb took over this immuneACCESS table, retaining in-frame rearrangements with V and J assigned. Such tables are incomplete; in checked studies, under half of the missing clones stem from an unresolved V gene, and the remainder is unexplained. The V and J calls and the clone size are those of that table, but D and trimming were determined from the DNA. Recorded for this sample are about 160,000 clones; approximately 80% of them occurred a single time. More than 3.5% of the sample is taken by the ten largest.

V is cut by 0 bases and J by 5 bases, and the space between the germline ends is 6 bases. CDR1 and CDR2 were assigned from the germline V gene as ENHRY and SYGVKD. Counted from cysteine to phenylalanine, this CDR3 has 13 amino acids. The retained sequence is limited to the CDR3, 39 bases, with the frame set at the first base. The chain is encoded by TRBV10-3 joined to TRBJ2-3, with TRBD1 tentatively as D gene (5 bases match). Sequencing input: PBMCs. This TCR was recovered from a man in his thirties or forties in good health and CMV-seropositive. This receptor carries the CDR3 CAISESGEDTQYF. The DNA sequence follows: TGTGCCATCAGTGAGTCAGGGGAAGATACGCAGTATTTT.